Presented here are 17 T cell receptor beta chains from one specimen sequenced in a study of blood T cells in healthy people across ages. A second about 6 to 12 cycle PCR used barcoded and J-beta primers. MiXCR, applied by TCRdb to the 5' RACE reads, yields one record per CDR3 protein. The data contain approximately 900,000 distinct CDR3 sequences, almost 30% of them singletons. These data were also reused for a study on T cells of mothers and their children.

Sequences were obtained from blood. The receptors were gathered from a woman in her forties in good health.

This chain links TRBV7-3 with TRBJ1-1, with TRBD1 matching over 7 bases. J lost 5 bases, V lost 2 bases, and 8 bases had no gene match. Germline V gene lookup returns CDR1 SGHTA and CDR2 FQGTGA. The CDR3 extends over 15 amino acids. The CDR3 protein is CASSLDGTERTEAFF. The CDR3, as DNA: TGTGCCAGCAGCTTAGATGGGACAGAACGTACTGAAGCTTTCTTT.

This clonotype was picked up a small number of times. J is TRBJ1-5 and V is TRBV7-2; tentatively, D is TRBD1 (6 bases). Looked up from germline, CDR1 is SGHTA and CDR2 is FQGNSA. With 8 bases removed from V and 5 bases from J, the gap between germline ends came to 16 bases. This CDR3 has 14 amino acids. In nucleotides, the CDR3 is TGTGCCAGCGCCGAAGAAAGGGGGGATCAGCCCCAGCATTTT. Translated: CASAEERGDQPQHF.

This chain uses TRBV28 with TRBJ2-1; D perhaps matches TRBD1 (5 bases). Germline V gives CDR1 MDHEN, CDR2 SYDVKM. This CDR3 is built from 16 residues. V lost 5 bases and J lost 0, with 14 bases in between. The CDR3 spells CASSRSQGISYNEQFF. In nucleotides, the CDR3 is TGTGCCAGCAGTCGATCTCAGGGAATCTCCTACAATGAGCAGTTCTTC. Supplemented by reference TRBV28 and TRBJ2-1, the full variable domain reads DVKVTQSSRYLVKRTGEKVFLECVQDMDHENMFWYRQDPGLGLRLIYFSYDVKMKEKGDIPEGYSVSREKKERFSLILESASTNQTSMYLCASSRSQGISYNEQFFGPGTRLTVL.

This sequence joins TRBV6-2 or TRBV6-3 and TRBJ1-5; D unclear. Trimming took off 7 bases at V and 5 bases at J, with 18 bases between the two ends. Germline V gives CDR1 MNHEY, CDR2 SVGEGT. The CDR3 is 15 residues long. The CDR3 nucleotides read TGTGCCAGCACCACTACCTACGGTCCCCATCAGCCCCAGCATTTT. Protein: CASTTTYGPHQPQHF.

Many counts were recorded for this clonotype. The rearrangement uses TRBV12-3 or TRBV12-4 and TRBJ2-7, with unresolved D. The CDR3 sequence is 12 residues long. Trimming cost V 3 bases and J 3 bases, with 6 bases left between them. CDR3 nucleotides: TGTGCCAGCAGTTTTTGGGGCTACGAGCAGTACTTC. The encoded protein is CASSFWGYEQYF.

The chain joins TRBV3-1 to TRBJ2-7, with a tentative D call TRBD1 (6 bases). CDR3 length equals 15 residues. Deletions cut 0 bases from V and 4 bases from J, with 13 bases between. CDR1 is LGHDT, CDR2 YNNKEL, per germline (reference sequence). This chain's CDR3 is CASSQENRARYEQYF. The CDR3 DNA is TGTGCCAGCAGCCAAGAAAACAGGGCGAGGTACGAGCAGTACTTC.

As to this clonotype: A read error may be the cause here, since a much bigger clone is one base away. The V call is TRBV12-3 or TRBV12-4, the J call TRBJ1-1; D is possibly TRBD1 (6 bases). The V end lost 4 bases, the J end lost 3 bases, and 12 bases lay between the germline ends. The CDR3 runs to 14 residues. The CDR3 region has the DNA TGTGCCAGCAGTTGGACCAGGGGAGACACTGAAGCTTTCTTT. It yields the protein CASSWTRGDTEAFF.

The V call is TRBV20-1, the J call TRBJ2-1; no clear D. The DNA end favors TRBJ2-7, so the J call may be wrong. This CDR3 is 15 amino acids long. The germline CDR1 and CDR2 sequences are DFQATT and SNEGSKA (reference sequence). The CDR3 DNA sequence: TGCAGTGCTTACGGTTCTATGTCAGGATACAATGAGCAGTACTTC. Its translation is CSAYGSMSGYNEQYF.

This chain joins TRBV12-3 or TRBV12-4 and TRBJ2-7, with D maybe TRBD1 (6 bases). The DNA matches TRBJ2-5 better at its end, which makes the J call doubtful. The CDR3 is made up of 16 amino acids. The CDR3 loop is CASSLRQGPLPETQYF. The CDR3 nucleotides are TGTGCCAGCAGTTTAAGGCAGGGGCCCCTCCCAGAGACCCAGTACTTC.

Details on this clonotype: A much larger clonotype is one base distant, so this may be a read error. This chain links TRBV5-1 with TRBJ1-1; D perhaps matches TRBD1 (5 bases). The V gene's germline CDR1 is SGHRS and CDR2 YFSETQ. This CDR3 is 19 amino acids long. This CDR3 is CASGLVGDPRQGDNTEAFF. The CDR3 region has the DNA TGCGCCAGCGGCTTGGTGGGGGATCCGCGGCAGGGAGACAACACTGAAGCTTTCTTT.

The chain has TRBV2 and TRBJ1-1; D is unclear. CDR3 length equals 12 residues. V was shortened by 6 bases and J by 4 bases, with 9 bases between the two germline ends. Germline V lookup: CDR1 SNHLY, CDR2 FYNNEI. The CDR3 here is CASRGDGTEAFF. CDR3 DNA: TGTGCCAGCAGGGGCGACGGCACTGAAGCTTTCTTT.

This clonotype was counted many times. This rearrangement joins TRBV29-1 to TRBJ2-5; the D is unclear. Trimming cost V 7 bases and J 1 base, with 19 bases left between them. The CDR3 runs to 15 residues. Germline V gene lookup returns CDR1 SQVTM and CDR2 ANQGSEA. CDR3 in amino acids: CSAAPGGILQETQYF. The CDR3 region has the DNA TGCAGCGCCGCCCCCGGCGGAATCCTCCAAGAGACCCAGTACTTC.

The chain joins TRBV5-1 to TRBJ2-1; no reliable D call. The J call may be faulty, since TRBJ2-7 better matches the DNA end. CDR3 length equals 14 residues. CDR1 is SGHRS and CDR2 is YFSETQ in the germline V gene. The CDR3, as DNA: TGCGCCAGCAGCTTGGGTAATTCCTACAATGAGCAGTACTTC. This sequence encodes CASSLGNSYNEQYF.

The chain combines TRBV7-3 with TRBJ1-1; weak D call: TRBD1 (5 bases). There are 13 residues in the CDR3. V was clipped by 1 base and J by 5 bases, with 8 bases between them. Per the germline V gene, CDR1 is SGHTA and CDR2 is FQGTGA. The CDR3 DNA sequence: TGTGCCAGCAGCTTAATAGGGGTGACTGAAGCTTTCTTT. Protein product: CASSLIGVTEAFF.

The chain is built from TRBV10-3 and TRBJ1-1, with D unresolved. CDR1 and CDR2 (germline): ENHRY, SYGVKD. Trimming left V 5 bases short and J 3 bases short, with 10 bases between. This CDR3 has 13 amino acids. In DNA, the CDR3 is TGTGCCATCAGTCAGGACCCGCACACTGAAGCTTTCTTT. This translates into CAISQDPHTEAFF.

This clonotype appeared a few times. The genes are TRBV28 and TRBJ2-2; possible D gene TRBD2, 6 bases. V was shortened by 2 bases and J by 2 bases, with 15 bases between the two germline ends. There are 17 residues in the CDR3. CDR1 MDHEN and CDR2 SYDVKM come from the germline V gene. CDR3 amino acids: CASSLLMGLTNTGELFF. The CDR3 DNA follows: TGTGCCAGCAGTTTACTCATGGGACTTACTAACACCGGGGAGCTGTTTTTT.

The chain uses TRBV29-1 and TRBJ2-1; 7 bases fit TRBD1. Per germline, CDR1 SQVTM and CDR2 ANQGSEA. The CDR3 runs to 12 residues. V lost 7 bases and J lost 2; bases outside the gene matches: 2. The CDR3 nucleotides are TGCAGCGGCCAGGGGGCCTACAATGAGCAGTTCTTC. Amino acids: CSGQGAYNEQFF.